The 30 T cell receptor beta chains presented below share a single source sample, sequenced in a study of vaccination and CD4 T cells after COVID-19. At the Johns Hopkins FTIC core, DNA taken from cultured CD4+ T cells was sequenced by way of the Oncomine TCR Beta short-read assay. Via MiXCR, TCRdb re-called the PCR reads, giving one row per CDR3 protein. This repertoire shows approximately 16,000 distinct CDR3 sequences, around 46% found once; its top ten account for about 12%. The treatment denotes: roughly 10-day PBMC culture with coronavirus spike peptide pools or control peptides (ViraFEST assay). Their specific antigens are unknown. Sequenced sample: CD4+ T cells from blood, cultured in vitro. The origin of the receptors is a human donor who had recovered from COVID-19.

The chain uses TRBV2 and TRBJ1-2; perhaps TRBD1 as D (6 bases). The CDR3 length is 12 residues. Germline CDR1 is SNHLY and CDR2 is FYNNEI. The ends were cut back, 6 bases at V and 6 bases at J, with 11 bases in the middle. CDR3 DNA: TGTGCCAGCAGGGGGGGCGATCATGGCTACACCTTC. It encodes CASRGGDHGYTF.

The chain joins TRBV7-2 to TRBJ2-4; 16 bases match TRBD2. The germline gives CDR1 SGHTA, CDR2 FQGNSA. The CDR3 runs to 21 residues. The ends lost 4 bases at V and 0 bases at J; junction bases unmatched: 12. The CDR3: CASSSRPPGLAGGVAKNIQYF. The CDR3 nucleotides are TGTGCCAGCAGCTCCCGTCCCCCGGGACTAGCGGGGGGGGTAGCCAAAAACATTCAGTACTTC.

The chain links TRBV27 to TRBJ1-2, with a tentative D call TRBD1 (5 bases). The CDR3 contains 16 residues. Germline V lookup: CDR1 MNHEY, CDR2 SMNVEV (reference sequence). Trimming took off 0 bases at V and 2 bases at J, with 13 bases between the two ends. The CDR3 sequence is CASSLSAGTANYGYTF. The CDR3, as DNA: TGTGCCAGCAGTTTATCGGCCGGGACTGCCAACTATGGCTACACCTTC.

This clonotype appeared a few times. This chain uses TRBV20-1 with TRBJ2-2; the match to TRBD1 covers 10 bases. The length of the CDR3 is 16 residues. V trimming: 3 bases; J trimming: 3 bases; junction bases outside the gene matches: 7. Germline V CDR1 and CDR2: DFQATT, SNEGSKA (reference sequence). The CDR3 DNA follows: TGCAGTGCTAGGCAACCGGGACAGGGGTACACCGGGGAGCTGTTTTTT. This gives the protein CSARQPGQGYTGELFF.

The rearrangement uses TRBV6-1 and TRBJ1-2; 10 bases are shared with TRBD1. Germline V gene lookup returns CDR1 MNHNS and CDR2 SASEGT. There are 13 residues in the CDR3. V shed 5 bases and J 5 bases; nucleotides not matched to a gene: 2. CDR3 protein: CASSTDRGYGYTF. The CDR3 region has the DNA TGTGCCAGCAGTACGGACAGGGGGTATGGCTACACCTTC.

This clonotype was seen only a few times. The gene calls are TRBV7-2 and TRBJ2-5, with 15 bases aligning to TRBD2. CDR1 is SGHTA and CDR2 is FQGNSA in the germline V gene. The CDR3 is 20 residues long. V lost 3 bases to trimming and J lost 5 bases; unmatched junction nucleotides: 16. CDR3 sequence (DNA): TGTGCCAGCAGCTTGCGGACTAGCGGGAGGGTATCCCGGCGCGCGGAGACCCAGTACTTC. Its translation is CASSLRTSGRVSRRAETQYF.

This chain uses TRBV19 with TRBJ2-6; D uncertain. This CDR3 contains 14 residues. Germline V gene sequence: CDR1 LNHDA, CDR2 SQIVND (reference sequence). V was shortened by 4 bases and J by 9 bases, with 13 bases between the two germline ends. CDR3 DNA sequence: TGTGCCAGTAGTAGTTACCTAATGGGCAACGTCCTGACTTTC. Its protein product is CASSSYLMGNVLTF.

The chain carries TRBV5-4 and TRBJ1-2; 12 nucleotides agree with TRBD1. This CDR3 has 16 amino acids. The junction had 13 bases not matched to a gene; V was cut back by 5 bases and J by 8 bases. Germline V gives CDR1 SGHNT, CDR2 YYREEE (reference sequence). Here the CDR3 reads CASSAVGTGGAWGYTF. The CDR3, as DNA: TGTGCCAGCAGTGCTGTTGGGACAGGGGGCGCGTGGGGCTACACCTTC. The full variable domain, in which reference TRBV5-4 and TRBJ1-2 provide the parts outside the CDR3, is ETGVTQSPTHLIKTRGQQVTLRCSSQSGHNTVSWYQQALGQGPQFIFQYYREEENGRGNFPPRFSGLQFPNYSSELNVNALELDDSALYLCASSAVGTGGAWGYTFGSGTRLTVV.

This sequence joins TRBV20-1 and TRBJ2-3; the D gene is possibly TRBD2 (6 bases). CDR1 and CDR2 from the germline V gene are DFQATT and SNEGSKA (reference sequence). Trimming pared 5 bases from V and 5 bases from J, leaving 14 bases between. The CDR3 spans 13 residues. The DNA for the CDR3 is TGCAGTGCTCGTCGGGAGTTCGTAGATACGCAGTATTTT. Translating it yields CSARREFVDTQYF.

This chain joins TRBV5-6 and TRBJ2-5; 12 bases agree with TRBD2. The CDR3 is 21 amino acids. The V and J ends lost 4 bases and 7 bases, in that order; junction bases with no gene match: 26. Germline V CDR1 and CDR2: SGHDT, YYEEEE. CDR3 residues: CASSPPPPLAGGLAPGWTQYF. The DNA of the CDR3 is TGTGCCAGCAGCCCCCCACCCCCACTAGCGGGGGGCCTCGCTCCGGGGTGGACCCAGTACTTC.

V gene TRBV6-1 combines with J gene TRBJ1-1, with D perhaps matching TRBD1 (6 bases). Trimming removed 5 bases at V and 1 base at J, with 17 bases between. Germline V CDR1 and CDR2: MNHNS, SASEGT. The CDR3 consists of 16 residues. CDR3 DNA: TGTGCCAGCAGTAAAAGGGTATTGACAGGGAACACTGAAGCTTTCTTT. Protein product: CASSKRVLTGNTEAFF.

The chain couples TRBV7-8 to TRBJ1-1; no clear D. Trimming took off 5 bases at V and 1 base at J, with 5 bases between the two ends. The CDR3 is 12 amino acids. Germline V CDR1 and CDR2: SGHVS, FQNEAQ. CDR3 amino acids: CASSPRNTEAFF. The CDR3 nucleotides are TGTGCCAGCAGCCCAAGGAACACTGAAGCTTTCTTT.

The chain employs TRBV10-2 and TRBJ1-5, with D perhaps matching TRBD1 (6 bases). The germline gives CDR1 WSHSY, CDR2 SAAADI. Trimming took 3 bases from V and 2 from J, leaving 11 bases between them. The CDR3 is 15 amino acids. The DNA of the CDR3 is TGCGCCAGCAGTGATGGGGGGCTCGGCAATCAGCCCCAGCATTTT. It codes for CASSDGGLGNQPQHF.

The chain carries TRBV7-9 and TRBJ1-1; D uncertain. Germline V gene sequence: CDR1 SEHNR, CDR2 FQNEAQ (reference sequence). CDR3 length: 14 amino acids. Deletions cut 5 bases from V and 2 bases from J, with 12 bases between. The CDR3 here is CASSLPTPNTEAFF. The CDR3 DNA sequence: TGTGCCAGCAGCCTCCCCACACCAAACACTGAAGCTTTCTTT. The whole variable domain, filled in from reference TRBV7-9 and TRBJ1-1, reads DTGVSQNPRHKITKRGQNVTFRCDPISEHNRLYWYRQTLGQGPEFLTYFQNEAQLEKSRLLSDRFSAERPKGSFSTLEIQRTEQGDSAMYLCASSLPTPNTEAFFGQGTRLTVV.

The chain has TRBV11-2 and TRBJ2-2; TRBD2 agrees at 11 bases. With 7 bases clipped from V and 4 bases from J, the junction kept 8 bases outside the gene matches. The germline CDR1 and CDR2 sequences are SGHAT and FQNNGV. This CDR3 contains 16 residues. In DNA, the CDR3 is TGTGCCAGCACCTTGAGAGGGACTAGCGGCACCGGGGAGCTGTTTTTT. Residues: CASTLRGTSGTGELFF.

The CDR3 bases are TGTGCCAGCAGCTCGCTTGCGACAGGGTCTCCTGAGCAGTACTTC. Encoded protein: CASSSLATGSPEQYF. This sequence joins TRBV7-2 and TRBJ2-7; 7 nucleotides match TRBD1. The length of the CDR3 is 15 residues. With V trimmed by 4 bases and J by 7 bases, 13 bases remained unmatched. In germline, CDR1 is SGHTA, CDR2 FQGNSA.

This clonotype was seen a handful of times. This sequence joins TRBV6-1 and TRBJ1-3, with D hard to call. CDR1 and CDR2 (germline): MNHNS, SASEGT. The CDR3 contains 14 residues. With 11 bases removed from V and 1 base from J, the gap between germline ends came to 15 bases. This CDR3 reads CACGDWMSGNTIYF. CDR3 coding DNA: TGTGCCTGTGGCGATTGGATGTCTGGAAACACCATATATTTT.

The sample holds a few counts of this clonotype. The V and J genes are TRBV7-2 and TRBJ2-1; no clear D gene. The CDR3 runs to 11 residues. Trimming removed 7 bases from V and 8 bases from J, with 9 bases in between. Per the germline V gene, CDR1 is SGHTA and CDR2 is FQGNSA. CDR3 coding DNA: TGTGCCAGCACGGTACGCGATGAGCAGTTCTTC. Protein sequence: CASTVRDEQFF.

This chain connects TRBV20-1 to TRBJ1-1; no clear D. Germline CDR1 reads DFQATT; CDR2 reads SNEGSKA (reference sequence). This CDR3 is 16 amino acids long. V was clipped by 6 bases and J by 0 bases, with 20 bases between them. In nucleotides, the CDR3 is TGCAGTGCCTTTTCGGCCCGGAGACCTATGAACACTGAAGCTTTCTTT. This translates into CSAFSARRPMNTEAFF.

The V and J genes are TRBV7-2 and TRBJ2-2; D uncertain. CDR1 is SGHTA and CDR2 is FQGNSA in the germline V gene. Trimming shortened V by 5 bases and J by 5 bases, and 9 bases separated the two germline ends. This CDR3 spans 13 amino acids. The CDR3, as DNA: TGTGCCAGCAGCCCCCGGTGGACCGGGGAGCTGTTTTTT. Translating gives CASSPRWTGELFF.

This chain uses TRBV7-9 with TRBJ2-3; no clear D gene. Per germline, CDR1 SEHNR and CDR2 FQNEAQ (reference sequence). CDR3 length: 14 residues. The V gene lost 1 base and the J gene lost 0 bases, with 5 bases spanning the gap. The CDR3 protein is CASSLESSTDTQYF. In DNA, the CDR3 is TGTGCCAGCAGCTTAGAGTCCAGCACAGATACGCAGTATTTT.

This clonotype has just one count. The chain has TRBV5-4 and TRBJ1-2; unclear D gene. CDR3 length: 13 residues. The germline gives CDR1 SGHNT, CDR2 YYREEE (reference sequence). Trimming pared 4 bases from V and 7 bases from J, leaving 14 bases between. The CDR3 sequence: CASSPNGEGGYTF. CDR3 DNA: TGTGCCAGCAGCCCGAACGGCGAGGGTGGCTACACCTTC.

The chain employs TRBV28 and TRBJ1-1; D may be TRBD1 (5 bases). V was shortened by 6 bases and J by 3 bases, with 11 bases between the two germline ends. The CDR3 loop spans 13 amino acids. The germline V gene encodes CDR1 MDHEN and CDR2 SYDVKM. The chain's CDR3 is CASRTQVDTEAFF. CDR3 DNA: TGTGCCAGCAGAACACAGGTTGACACTGAAGCTTTCTTT.

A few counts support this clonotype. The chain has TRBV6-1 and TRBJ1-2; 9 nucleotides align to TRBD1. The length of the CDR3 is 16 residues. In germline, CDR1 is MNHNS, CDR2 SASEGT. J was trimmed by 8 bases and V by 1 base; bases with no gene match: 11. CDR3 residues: CASSEEGQTGGRGYTF. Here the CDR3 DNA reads TGTGCCAGCAGTGAAGAGGGACAAACAGGGGGCCGGGGCTACACCTTC.

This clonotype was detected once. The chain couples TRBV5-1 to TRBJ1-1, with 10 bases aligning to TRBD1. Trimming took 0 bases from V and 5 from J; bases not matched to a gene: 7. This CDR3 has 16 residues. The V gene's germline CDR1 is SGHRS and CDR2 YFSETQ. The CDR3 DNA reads TGCGCCAGCAGCTTGGTGACAGGGGGCTCTTCGACTGAAGCTTTCTTT. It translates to CASSLVTGGSSTEAFF.

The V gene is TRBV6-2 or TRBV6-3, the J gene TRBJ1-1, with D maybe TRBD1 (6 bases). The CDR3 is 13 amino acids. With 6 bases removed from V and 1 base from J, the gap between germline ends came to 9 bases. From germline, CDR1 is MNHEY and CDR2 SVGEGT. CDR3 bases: TGTGCCAGCAGCTCGGACAGGAACACTGAAGCTTTCTTT. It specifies CASSSDRNTEAFF.

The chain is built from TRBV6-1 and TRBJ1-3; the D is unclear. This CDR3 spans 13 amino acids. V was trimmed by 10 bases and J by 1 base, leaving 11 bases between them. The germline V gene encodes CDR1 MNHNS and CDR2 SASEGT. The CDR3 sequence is CAIATPSGNTIYF. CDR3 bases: TGTGCCATCGCGACACCGTCTGGAAACACCATATATTTT.

This CDR3 is CASSSRTSGGDNEQYF. The DNA for the CDR3 is TGTGCCAGCAGCTCTCGGACTAGCGGGGGGGATAACGAGCAGTACTTC. The chain links TRBV11-2 to TRBJ2-7, with 15 positions matching TRBD2. V was pared by 4 bases and J by 5 bases, with 6 bases of the junction left unmatched. CDR3 length: 16 amino acids. CDR1 is SGHAT and CDR2 is FQNNGV in the germline V gene.

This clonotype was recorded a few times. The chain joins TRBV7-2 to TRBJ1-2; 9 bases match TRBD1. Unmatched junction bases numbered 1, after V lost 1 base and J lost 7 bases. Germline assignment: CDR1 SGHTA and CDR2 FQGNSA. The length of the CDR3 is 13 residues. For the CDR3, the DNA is TGTGCCAGCAGCTTAGACAGGGGGCCTGGCTACACCTTC. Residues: CASSLDRGPGYTF.

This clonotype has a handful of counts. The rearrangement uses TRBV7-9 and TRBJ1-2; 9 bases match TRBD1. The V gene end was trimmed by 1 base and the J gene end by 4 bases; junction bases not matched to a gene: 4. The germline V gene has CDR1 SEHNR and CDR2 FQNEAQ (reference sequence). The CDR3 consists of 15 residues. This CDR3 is CASSLEKQGAYGYTF. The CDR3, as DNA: TGTGCCAGCAGCTTAGAGAAACAGGGGGCCTATGGCTACACCTTC.